This T cell receptor (beta chain) was sequenced for a study of CD8 T cells in Susac syndrome. Random hexamers served to reverse transcribe roughly 0.5 to 1 ug RNA. A multiplex approach, immunoSEQ multiplex PCR, amplified TCR beta CDR3 across 54 Vbeta and 13 Jbeta. TCRdb called the immunoSEQ multiplex PCR reads again in MiXCR, with one record for every CDR3 protein. Here the sample spans 50,000 to 55,000 distinct CDR3 sequences, just under 95% being singletons. Germline assignment: CDR1 LGHNA and CDR2 YNFKEQ. The V end was cut by 4 bases, the J end by 3 bases, with 13 bases between. This CDR3 has 15 residues. TEMRA cells underwent FACS enrichment and CD8+ and CD4+ T cells underwent negative isolation.

The clonotype was recovered from a human donor with Susac syndrome. Sequencing was done on a sample of CD8+ T cells from PBMCs. The chain combines TRBV4-2 with TRBJ1-3; D ambiguous. DNA for the CDR3: TGTGCCAGCAGCCTCCCGGGAACCGATGGAAACACCATATATTTT. The encoded protein is CASSLPGTDGNTIYF.